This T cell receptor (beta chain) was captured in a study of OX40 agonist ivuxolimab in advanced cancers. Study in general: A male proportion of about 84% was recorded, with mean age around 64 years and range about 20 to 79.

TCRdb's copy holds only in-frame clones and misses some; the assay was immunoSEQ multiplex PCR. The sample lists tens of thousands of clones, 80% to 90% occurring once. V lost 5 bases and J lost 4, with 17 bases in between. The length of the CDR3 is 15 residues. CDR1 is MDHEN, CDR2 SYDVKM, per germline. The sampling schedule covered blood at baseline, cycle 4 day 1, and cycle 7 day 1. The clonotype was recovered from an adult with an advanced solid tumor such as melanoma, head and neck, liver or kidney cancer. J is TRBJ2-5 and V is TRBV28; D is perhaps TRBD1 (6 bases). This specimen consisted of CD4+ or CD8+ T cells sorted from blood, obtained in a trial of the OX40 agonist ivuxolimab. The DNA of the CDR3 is TGTGCCAGCAGTCCACTCTACAGGGTTGGAGAGACCCAGTACTTC. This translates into CASSPLYRVGETQYF.